A single T cell receptor (beta chain) is shown here with its context. As yet, its antigen is unknown. The source of the sample is a study of blood T cell dynamics during melanoma immunotherapy. Study in general: Patients with metastatic melanoma got pembrolizumab or nivolumab-ipilimumab as first-line care.

Time point specified: week 3, after first cycle of checkpoint inhibitor. Patients had no prior systemic cancer treatment, immunosuppressants or other active cancers. General study points: At W3, later disease-control patients showed bifurcated PBMC repertoire changes, unlike progressors.

The assay was immunoSEQ multiplex PCR, and TCRdb's table has in-frame clones only and misses some. The sample holds about 8,000 clones, more than 75% seen once. V lost 0 bases and J lost 3, with 17 bases in between. CDR3 length: 17 residues. Germline values: CDR1 MDHEN, CDR2 SYDVKM. This clonotype was sampled from a human donor with melanoma. V usage is TRBV28 and J usage is TRBJ1-2; tentatively, D is TRBD1 (5 bases). The sequences come from blood, collected from a patient treated with checkpoint blockade. DNA of the CDR3: TGTGCCAGCAGTTTATGGGGGGTCGGGGAAGGGGACTATGGCTACACCTTC. Protein: CASSLWGVGEGDYGYTF.